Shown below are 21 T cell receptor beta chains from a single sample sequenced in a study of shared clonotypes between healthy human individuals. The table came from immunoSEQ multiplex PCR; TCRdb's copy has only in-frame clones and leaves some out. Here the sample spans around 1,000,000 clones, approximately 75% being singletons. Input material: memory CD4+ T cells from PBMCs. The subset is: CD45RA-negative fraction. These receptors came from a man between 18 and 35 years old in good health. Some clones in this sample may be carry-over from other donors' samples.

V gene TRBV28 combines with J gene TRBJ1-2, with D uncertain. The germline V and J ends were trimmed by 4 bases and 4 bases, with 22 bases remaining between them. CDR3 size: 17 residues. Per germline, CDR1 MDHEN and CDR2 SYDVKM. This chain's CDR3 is CASSYAAGGLGFYGYTF. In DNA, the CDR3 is TGTGCCAGCAGTTATGCGGCGGGCGGACTGGGATTCTATGGCTACACCTTC.

As DNA, the CDR3 is TGCGCCAGCGGTGAAAGGGGAGGCGCACGGTGGAATGAGCAGTTCTTC. Translation: CASGERGGARWNEQFF. The genes are TRBV4-1 and TRBJ2-1; D might be TRBD2 (6 bases). The V end was cut by 8 bases, the J end by 7 bases, with 24 bases between. The CDR3 is 16 residues long. Germline lookup yields CDR1 MGHRA and CDR2 YSYEKL.

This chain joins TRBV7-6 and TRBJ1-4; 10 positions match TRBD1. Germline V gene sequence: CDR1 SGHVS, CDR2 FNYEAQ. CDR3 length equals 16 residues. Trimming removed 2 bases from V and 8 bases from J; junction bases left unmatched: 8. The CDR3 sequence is CASSLSTGGKGEKLFF. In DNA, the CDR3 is TGTGCCAGCAGCTTATCGACAGGGGGCAAAGGGGAAAAACTGTTTTTT.

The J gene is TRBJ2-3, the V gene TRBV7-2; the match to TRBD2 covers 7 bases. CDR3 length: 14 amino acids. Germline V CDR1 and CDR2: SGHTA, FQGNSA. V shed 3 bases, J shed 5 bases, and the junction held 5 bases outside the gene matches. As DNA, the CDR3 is TGTGCCAGCAGCTTTTCCGTAGCGGGAGATACGCAGTATTTT. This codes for CASSFSVAGDTQYF.

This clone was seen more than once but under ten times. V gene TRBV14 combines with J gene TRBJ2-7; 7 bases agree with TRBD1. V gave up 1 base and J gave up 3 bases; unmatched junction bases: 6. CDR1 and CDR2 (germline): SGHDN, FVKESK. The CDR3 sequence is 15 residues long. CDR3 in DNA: TGTGCCAGCAGCCAAGTGTCGGGACAGAACTACGAGCAGTACTTC. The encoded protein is CASSQVSGQNYEQYF.

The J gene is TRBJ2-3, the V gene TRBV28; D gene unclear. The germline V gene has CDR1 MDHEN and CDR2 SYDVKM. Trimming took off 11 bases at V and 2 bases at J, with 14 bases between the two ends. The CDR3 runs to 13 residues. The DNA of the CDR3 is TGTGCCGCGAGGCGCATTGACACAGATACGCAGTATTTT. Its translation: CAARRIDTDTQYF. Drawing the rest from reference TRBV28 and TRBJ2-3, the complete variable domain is DVKVTQSSRYLVKRTGEKVFLECVQDMDHENMFWYRQDPGLGLRLIYFSYDVKMKEKGDIPEGYSVSREKKERFSLILESASTNQTSMYLCAARRIDTDTQYFGPGTRLTVL.

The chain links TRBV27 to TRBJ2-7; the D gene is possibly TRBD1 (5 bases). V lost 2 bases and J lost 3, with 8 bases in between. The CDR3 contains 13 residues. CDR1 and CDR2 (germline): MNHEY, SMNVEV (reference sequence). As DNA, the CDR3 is TGTGCCAGCAGTTTAAGGGGCGGCTACGAGCAGTACTTC. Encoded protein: CASSLRGGYEQYF.

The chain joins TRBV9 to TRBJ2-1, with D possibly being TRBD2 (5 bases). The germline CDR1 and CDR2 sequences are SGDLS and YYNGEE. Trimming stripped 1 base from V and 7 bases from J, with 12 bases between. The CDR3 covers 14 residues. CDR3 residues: CASSVRGTANEQFF. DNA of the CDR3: TGTGCCAGCAGCGTACGGGGTACAGCAAATGAGCAGTTCTTC.

The CDR3 here is CATSRTILRELSYEQYF. DNA of the CDR3: TGTGCCACCAGCAGAACTATTCTCCGGGAGCTGTCCTACGAGCAGTACTTC. This chain connects TRBV15 to TRBJ2-7, with D possibly matching TRBD2 (6 bases). The V gene's germline CDR1 is LNHNV and CDR2 YYDKDF (reference sequence). The CDR3 consists of 17 residues. V was pared by 2 bases and J by 1 base, with 18 bases between. The whole variable domain, filled in from reference TRBV15 and TRBJ2-7, reads DAMVIQNPRYQVTQFGKPVTLSCSQTLNHNVMYWYQQKSSQAPKLLFHYYDKDFNNEADTPDNFQSRRPNTSFCFLDIRSPGLGDTAMYLCATSRTILRELSYEQYFGPGTRLTVT.

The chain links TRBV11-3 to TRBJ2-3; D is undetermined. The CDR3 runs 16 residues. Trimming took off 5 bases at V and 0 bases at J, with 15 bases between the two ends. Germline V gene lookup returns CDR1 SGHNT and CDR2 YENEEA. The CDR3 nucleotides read TGTGCCAGCAGCCCCCTTGTTGGCGGAAGCACAGATACGCAGTATTTT. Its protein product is CASSPLVGGSTDTQYF.

The CDR3 region has the DNA TGCGCCAGCAGTGAGTCTAGACAGGGTGTTGTCGGGCAGTACTTC. It encodes CASSESRQGVVGQYF. The V call is TRBV10-1, the J call TRBJ2-7; 7 positions match TRBD1. CDR1 is WNHNN and CDR2 is SYGVQD in the germline V gene (reference sequence). Trimming at V came to 0 bases and at J to 9 bases, leaving 11 bases not matched to a gene. The length of the CDR3 is 15 residues.

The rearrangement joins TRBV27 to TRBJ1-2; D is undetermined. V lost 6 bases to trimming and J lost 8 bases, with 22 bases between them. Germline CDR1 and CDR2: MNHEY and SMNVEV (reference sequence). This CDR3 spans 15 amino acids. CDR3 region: CASRLGWAGRGGYTF. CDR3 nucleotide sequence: TGTGCCAGCAGGCTCGGATGGGCGGGTAGAGGGGGCTACACCTTC.

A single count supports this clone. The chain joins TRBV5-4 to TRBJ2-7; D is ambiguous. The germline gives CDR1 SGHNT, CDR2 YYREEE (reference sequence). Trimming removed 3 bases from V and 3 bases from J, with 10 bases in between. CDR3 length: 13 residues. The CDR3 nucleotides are TGTGCCAGCAGCTCCCCGATCCGCTACGAGCAGTACTTC. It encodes CASSSPIRYEQYF.

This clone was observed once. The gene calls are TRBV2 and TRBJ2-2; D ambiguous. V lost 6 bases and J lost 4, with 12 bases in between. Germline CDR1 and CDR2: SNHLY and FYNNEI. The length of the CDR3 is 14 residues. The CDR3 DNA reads TGTGCCAGCAGCCAATCTAGAGGCACCGGGGAGCTGTTTTTT. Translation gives CASSQSRGTGELFF.

The CDR3 sequence: CASTLPSTGELFF. Here the CDR3 DNA reads TGTGCCAGTACCCTTCCGAGTACCGGGGAGCTGTTTTTT. The chain links TRBV19 to TRBJ2-2; D gene unclear. The length of the CDR3 is 13 residues. CDR1 is LNHDA and CDR2 is SQIVND in the germline V gene (reference sequence). V was cut by 7 bases and J by 5 bases, with 11 bases left in between. The full variable domain, rest sourced from reference TRBV19 and TRBJ2-2, is DGGITQSPKYLFRKEGQNVTLSCEQNLNHDAMYWYRQDPGQGLRLIYYSQIVNDFQKGDIAEGYSVSREKKESFPLTVTSAQKNPTAFYLCASTLPSTGELFFGEGSRLTVL.

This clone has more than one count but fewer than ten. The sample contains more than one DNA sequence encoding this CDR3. The CDR3 nucleotides are TGTGCCAGCAGTGAAGACGTCACAGGCAATCAGCCCCAGCATTTT. Translating gives CASSEDVTGNQPQHF. This chain connects TRBV6-1 to TRBJ1-5, with no clear D. Trimming removed 1 base at V and 2 bases at J, with 9 bases between. In germline, CDR1 is MNHNS, CDR2 SASEGT. The CDR3 is 15 amino acids.

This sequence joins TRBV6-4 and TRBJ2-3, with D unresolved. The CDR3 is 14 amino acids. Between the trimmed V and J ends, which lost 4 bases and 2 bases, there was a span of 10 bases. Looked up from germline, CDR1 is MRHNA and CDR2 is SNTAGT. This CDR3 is CASSVGANTDTQYF. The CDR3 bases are TGTGCCAGCAGTGTCGGAGCTAACACAGATACGCAGTATTTT.

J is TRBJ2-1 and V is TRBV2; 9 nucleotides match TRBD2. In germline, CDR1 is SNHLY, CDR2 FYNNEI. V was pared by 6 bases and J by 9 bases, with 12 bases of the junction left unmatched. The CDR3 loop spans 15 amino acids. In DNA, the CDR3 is TGTGCCAGCAGGGGGACTAGCAGCCGTCGAAGTGAGCAGTTCTTC. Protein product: CASRGTSSRRSEQFF.

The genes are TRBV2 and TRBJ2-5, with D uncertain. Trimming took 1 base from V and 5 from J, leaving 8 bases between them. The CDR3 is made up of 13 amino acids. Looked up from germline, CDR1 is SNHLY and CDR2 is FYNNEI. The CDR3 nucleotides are TGTGCCAGCAGTGAAGACAGTGGGGAGACCCAGTACTTC. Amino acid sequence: CASSEDSGETQYF.

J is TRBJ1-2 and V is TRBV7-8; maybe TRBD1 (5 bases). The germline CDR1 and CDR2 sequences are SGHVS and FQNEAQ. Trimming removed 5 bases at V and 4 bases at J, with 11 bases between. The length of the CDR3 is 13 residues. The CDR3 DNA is TGTGCCAGCAGCCCTGGGGCTCTCTATGGCTACACCTTC. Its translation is CASSPGALYGYTF. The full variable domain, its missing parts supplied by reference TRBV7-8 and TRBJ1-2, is GAGVSQSPRYKVAKRGQDVALRCDPISGHVSLFWYQQALGQGPEFLTYFQNEAQLDKSGLPSDRFFAERPEGSVSTLKIQRTQQEDSAVYLCASSPGALYGYTFGSGTRLTVV.

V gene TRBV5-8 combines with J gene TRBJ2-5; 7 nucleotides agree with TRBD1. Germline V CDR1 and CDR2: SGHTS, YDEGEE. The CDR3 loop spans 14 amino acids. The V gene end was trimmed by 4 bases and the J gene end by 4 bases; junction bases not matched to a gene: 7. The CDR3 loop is CASSVHRGGETQYF. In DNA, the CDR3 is TGTGCCAGCAGCGTTCACAGGGGCGGAGAGACCCAGTACTTC.